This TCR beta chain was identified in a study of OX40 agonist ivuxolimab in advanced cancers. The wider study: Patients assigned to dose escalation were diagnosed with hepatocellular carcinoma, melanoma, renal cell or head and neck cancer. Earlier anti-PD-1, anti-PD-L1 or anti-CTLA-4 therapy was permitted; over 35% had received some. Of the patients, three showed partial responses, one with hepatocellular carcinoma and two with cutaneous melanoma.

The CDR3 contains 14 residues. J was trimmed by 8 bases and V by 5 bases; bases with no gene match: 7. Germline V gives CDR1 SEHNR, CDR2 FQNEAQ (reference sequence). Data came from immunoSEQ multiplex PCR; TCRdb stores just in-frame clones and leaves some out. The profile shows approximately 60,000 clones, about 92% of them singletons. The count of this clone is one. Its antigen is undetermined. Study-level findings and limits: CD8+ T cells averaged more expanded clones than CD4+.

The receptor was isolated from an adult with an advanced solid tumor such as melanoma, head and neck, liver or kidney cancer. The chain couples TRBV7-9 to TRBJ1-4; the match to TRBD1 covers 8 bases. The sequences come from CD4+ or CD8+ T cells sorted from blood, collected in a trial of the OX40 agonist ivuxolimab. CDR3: CASSLGQGGEKLFF. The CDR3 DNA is TGTGCCAGCAGCCTAGGACAGGGAGGCGAAAAACTGTTTTTT.